The clone carrying this T cell receptor beta chain was detected many times. Its target is not known. This entry belongs to a study of shared clonotypes between healthy human individuals. Study-level findings and limits: Tissues were not sampled, only blood, and their repertoires likely differ. Genetic and exposure-history diversity was limited by the small donor number.

All participating donors were Caucasian adults from Nashville, Tennessee. Subsets obtained from CD4+ cells comprised CD45RA+ naive and CD45RA-negative memory cells. The V end lost 2 bases, the J end lost 4 bases, and 15 bases lay between the germline ends. The CDR3 is 15 residues long. The germline CDR1 and CDR2 sequences are SGDLS and YYNGEE. Measured with immunoSEQ multiplex PCR; TCRdb has only the in-frame clones, and not every one. The repertoire holds more than 2 million clones, with 85% to 95% as singletons. J is TRBJ2-5 and V is TRBV9; D possibly uses TRBD1 or TRBD2 (5 bases each). Sequencing used naive CD4+ T cells sorted from blood. The subset denotes: CD45RA+ positively selected. This receptor was taken from a man aged 18-30 years in good health. The CDR3 sequence: CASSVSGIEGETQYF. CDR3 DNA: TGTGCCAGCAGCGTCTCAGGGATAGAGGGAGAGACCCAGTACTTC.